Listed below are T cell receptor beta chains from one sample, sequenced in a study of cytotoxic CD8 clonotypes in ibrutinib-treated CLL. TCRdb's table, derived via immunoSEQ multiplex PCR, lists solely in-frame clones and lacks some. In the table there are some 300,000 clones, around four fifths of which are singletons. The sample here was PBMCs, taken before ibrutinib treatment. The receptors come from a human donor with chronic lymphocytic leukemia. Each CDR3 is given with its conserved first and last residue. A D gene is named only where the DNA matches it firmly. Part of the rows lack a size; the others show once, few, many or a class for expanded clones.

cdr3_aa cdr3_nt d_call j_call v_call clone_size
CASSLSPSTSGSGEQFF TGTGCCAGCAGCTTATCCCCCTCGACTAGCGGCTCGGGTGAGCAGTTCTTC TRBD2 TRBJ2-1 TRBV7-8 .
CASSSPWEVNEKLFF TGTGCCAGCAGTTCACCTTGGGAGGTTAATGAAAAACTGTTTTTT . TRBJ1-4 TRBV28 few
CASSLVGTANQPQHF TGTGCCAGCAGCTTAGTGGGAACAGCCAATCAGCCCCAGCATTTT . TRBJ1-5 TRBV7-2 .
CASSHRDYYSYNEQFF TGTGCCAGCAGTCACCGGGACTACTACTCCTACAATGAGCAGTTCTTC TRBD2 TRBJ2-1 TRBV27 .
CASSLYTMVGLQNTGELFF TGTGCCAGCAGTTTATATACGATGGTGGGACTACAAAACACCGGGGAGCTGTTTTTT TRBD2 TRBJ2-2 TRBV27 .
CASSPRGYGYTF TGTGCCAGCAGTCCGAGAGGGTATGGCTACACCTTC . TRBJ1-2 TRBV27 few
CASSRPTLLPYEQYF TGTGCCAGCAGCAGACCCACATTGCTCCCCTACGAGCAGTACTTC . TRBJ2-7 TRBV5-6 once
CASSLYWGSRTDTQYF TGTGCCAGCAGCTTATACTGGGGCAGCCGGACAGATACGCAGTATTTT . TRBJ2-3 TRBV7-2 once
CASSEDSRSVQFF TGTGCCAGCAGTGAAGACAGCCGCTCCGTGCAGTTCTTC . TRBJ2-1 TRBV6-4 .
CASSLRDADYNEQFF TGTGCCAGCAGCCTCCGGGACGCAGACTACAATGAGCAGTTCTTC . TRBJ2-1 TRBV7-8 .
CASSLKGLAGPYNEQFF TGTGCCAGCAGCTTAAAGGGTCTGGCGGGACCATACAATGAGCAGTTCTTC . TRBJ2-1 TRBV7-3 .
CASSAQYNQPQHF TGTGCCAGTAGTGCTCAGTACAATCAGCCCCAGCATTTT . TRBJ1-5 TRBV19 .
CSVLWGGRATLQGYEQYF TGCAGCGTTCTGTGGGGGGGTCGGGCGACCCTGCAGGGCTACGAGCAGTACTTC TRBD2 TRBJ2-7 TRBV29-1 .
CASSFGTGYQPQHF TGTGCCAGCAGCTTTGGGACAGGGTATCAGCCCCAGCATTTT TRBD1 TRBJ1-5 TRBV7-2 .
CASSERSTINTEAFF TGTGCCAGCAGTGAACGGTCGACTATTAACACTGAAGCTTTCTTT . TRBJ1-1 TRBV2 .
CASSDRSAIHNEQFF TGCGCCAGCAGTGACAGATCCGCGATTCACAATGAGCAGTTCTTC . TRBJ2-1 TRBV10-2 .
CSVEVLPYEQYF TGCAGCGTTGAAGTTTTACCCTACGAGCAGTACTTC . TRBJ2-7 TRBV29-1 once
CASSQDRDSYSDTQYF TGCGCCAGCAGCCAAGACCGGGACAGTTATTCAGATACGCAGTATTTT TRBD1 TRBJ2-3 TRBV4-3 once
CAWSGGTPDQPQHF TGTGCCTGGAGTGGCGGGACTCCGGATCAGCCCCAGCATTTT . TRBJ1-5 TRBV30 once
CASSQDGGTGGYTF TGCGCCAGCAGCCAAGATGGGGGGACGGGAGGCTACACCTTC . TRBJ1-2 TRBV4-3 .
CASSPNVAGSTGELFF TGTGCCAGCTCACCAAATGTAGCGGGAAGTACCGGGGAGCTGTTTTTT TRBD2 TRBJ2-2 TRBV18 .
CASSFPGAGANVLTF TGTGCCAGCAGTTTTCCGGGGGCTGGGGCCAACGTCCTGACTTTC . TRBJ2-6 TRBV28 .
CASSYVSNTEAFF TGTGCCAGCAGTTACGTGTCTAACACTGAAGCTTTCTTT . TRBJ1-1 TRBV6-6 .
CASSLGGTGTGSIGEQFF TGCGCCAGCAGCTTGGGGGGTACCGGGACAGGGTCGATAGGTGAGCAGTTCTTC TRBD1 TRBJ2-1 TRBV5-1 .
CASSPGRAATDTQYF TGTGCCAGCAGCCCGGGGCGGGCAGCAACAGATACGCAGTATTTT . TRBJ2-3 TRBV9 .
CASSPPGTDYEQYF TGTGCCAGCTCACCACCGGGGACGGACTACGAGCAGTACTTC . TRBJ2-7 TRBV18 .
CASSDTTGRAFF TGTGCCAGCAGCGACACGACAGGGAGAGCTTTCTTT TRBD1 TRBJ1-1 TRBV9 .
CASSRGGKYEQYF TGTGCCAGCAGCAGGGGGGGGAAGTACGAGCAGTACTTC . TRBJ2-7 TRBV11-3 .
CASSPGLAGHYNEQFF TGTGCCAGCAGCCCCGGACTAGCGGGGCACTACAATGAGCAGTTCTTC TRBD2 TRBJ2-1 TRBV4-2 .
CASSEGGGRETQYF TGTGCCAGCAGCGAGGGCGGAGGTCGGGAGACCCAGTACTTC . TRBJ2-5 TRBV9 .
CASSLIAENQYNEQFF TGTGCCAGCAGCTTAATAGCGGAGAATCAGTACAATGAGCAGTTCTTC . TRBJ2-1 TRBV11-2 .
CASGTSGADTQYF TGTGCCAGTGGGACTAGCGGTGCAGATACGCAGTATTTT TRBD2 TRBJ2-3 TRBV27 .
CASSITGAETQYF TGTGCCAGCAGCATAACTGGAGCAGAGACCCAGTACTTC . TRBJ2-5 TRBV11-3 .
CSVVFGRAYEQYF TGCAGCGTTGTCTTCGGGAGGGCTTACGAGCAGTACTTC TRBD2 TRBJ2-7 TRBV29-1 few
CASSPGGPGEQYF TGTGCCAGCAGCCCGGGAGGCCCGGGCGAGCAGTACTTC TRBD2 TRBJ2-7 TRBV9 .
CASSDMGFYEQYF TGTGCCAGCAGTGATATGGGTTTCTACGAGCAGTACTTC . TRBJ2-7 TRBV6-1 .